Below are 8 T cell receptor beta chains sequenced from a single sample in a study of blood T cell repertoires in COVID-19. This table comes from immunoSEQ multiplex PCR, and its TCRdb copy is limited to in-frame clones, with some not included. The sample contains fewer than 300,000 clones, about four fifths of which appear only once. The sequencing sample was made of peripheral blood. Receptor source: a woman aged 55 to 70 with active or convalescent COVID-19.

The V call is TRBV7-8, the J call TRBJ1-1; 9 nucleotides match TRBD1. V shed 0 bases, J shed 8 bases, and the junction held 7 bases outside the gene matches. Germline CDR1 SGHVS, CDR2 FQNEAQ. The CDR3 loop spans 15 amino acids. CDR3 sequence: CASSLATTQGAEAFF. DNA for the CDR3: TGTGCCAGCAGCTTAGCGACGACACAGGGGGCCGAAGCTTTCTTT.

The V gene is TRBV27, the J gene TRBJ2-3; TRBD1 agrees at 7 bases. The CDR3 totals 16 residues. Germline V gene data show CDR1 as MNHEY and CDR2 as SMNVEV (reference sequence). V was clipped by 4 bases and J by 4 bases; unmatched bases: 11. The chain's CDR3 is CASSSNRGLGADTQYF. The CDR3 DNA follows: TGTGCCAGCAGTTCCAACAGGGGTTTGGGCGCAGATACGCAGTATTTT.

This sequence joins TRBV7-9 and TRBJ1-2; a possible D gene is TRBD1 (6 bases). This CDR3 spans 13 amino acids. Trimming removed 1 base from V and 7 bases from J, with 10 bases in between. The germline gives CDR1 SEHNR, CDR2 FQNEAQ (reference sequence). The CDR3 nucleotides are TGTGCCAGCAGCTTAGGACAGGAGCTTGGCTACACCTTC. It codes for CASSLGQELGYTF. Drawing the rest from reference TRBV7-9 and TRBJ1-2, the complete variable domain is DTGVSQNPRHKITKRGQNVTFRCDPISEHNRLYWYRQTLGQGPEFLTYFQNEAQLEKSRLLSDRFSAERPKGSFSTLEIQRTEQGDSAMYLCASSLGQELGYTFGSGTRLTVV.

The rearrangement uses TRBV6-1 and TRBJ2-2; D is possibly TRBD1 (7 bases). The germline V and J ends were trimmed by 2 bases and 1 base, with 14 bases remaining between them. This CDR3 has 17 amino acids. Germline assignment: CDR1 MNHNS and CDR2 SASEGT. The CDR3, as DNA: TGTGCCAGCAGTGAAACCCAGGGGGAGGAGAACACCGGGGAGCTGTTTTTT. Its protein is CASSETQGEENTGELFF.

V gene TRBV9 combines with J gene TRBJ2-1; D is unclear. V was clipped by 0 bases and J by 6 bases, with 10 bases between them. The length of the CDR3 is 14 residues. The germline gives CDR1 SGDLS, CDR2 YYNGEE. The CDR3 nucleotides read TGTGCCAGCAGCGTAGCTAGTTACCTCAATGAGCAGTTCTTC. Amino acids: CASSVASYLNEQFF.

This chain connects TRBV3-1 (or the pseudogene TRBV3-2) to TRBJ2-2; 11 bases line up with TRBD1. Germline CDR1 and CDR2: LGHDT and YNNKEL (reference sequence). The V and J ends lost 4 bases and 1 base, in that order; junction bases with no gene match: 2. This CDR3 has 16 residues. This CDR3 reads CASSRGQGVNTGELFF. CDR3 coding DNA: TGTGCCAGCAGCCGGGGACAGGGGGTGAACACCGGGGAGCTGTTTTTT.

J is TRBJ1-2 and V is TRBV19; 8 positions match TRBD1. V lost 5 bases to trimming and J lost 2 bases; unmatched junction nucleotides: 7. The germline gives CDR1 LNHDA, CDR2 SQIVND (reference sequence). This CDR3 is built from 15 residues. The CDR3 reads CASSSDRGGNYGYTF. CDR3 in DNA: TGTGCCAGTAGTTCCGACAGGGGAGGGAACTATGGCTACACCTTC.

The V call is TRBV28, the J call TRBJ1-2; D possibly corresponds to TRBD1 (6 bases). The ends were cut back, 7 bases at V and 8 bases at J, with 14 bases in the middle. This CDR3 has 12 residues. The germline CDR1 and CDR2 sequences are MDHEN and SYDVKM. CDR3: CASKSTGWGYTF. CDR3 nucleotide sequence: TGTGCCAGCAAGTCAACAGGGTGGGGCTACACCTTC.